Each of the 19 T cell receptor beta chains below was sequenced from the same sample in a study of graft-versus-host responses after intestinal transplantation listed by TCRdb under 2021. Receptor libraries were prepared by the immunoSEQ multiplex PCR assay. TCRdb limited this immuneACCESS table to in-frame rearrangements with V and J called. A share of clones is missing; checked studies link under half to unresolved V genes, and the rest is unexplained. The sample yields under 130,000 clones; roughly 93% were counted once. The top ten constitute more than 0.9% of the sample. Read against the paper, the sample's time point label means: cells obtained before transplantation from donor or recipient. No antigens are known for them. The sample consisted of unstimulated CD8+ T cells sorted from spleen or lymph node cells, taken before intestinal transplant. All receptors come from a human donor who received an intestinal transplant.

The genes are TRBV27 and TRBJ1-4, with TRBD1 identical over 9 bases. The CDR3 runs to 16 residues. The J segment lost 7 bases and the V segment lost 6 bases, leaving 12 bases of the junction unmatched. Germline loops: CDR1 MNHEY, CDR2 SMNVEV (reference sequence). The DNA of the CDR3 is TGTGCCAGCAGCTCCGGGAGGGACAGGGATAGTGAAAAACTGTTTTTT. Translation gives CASSSGRDRDSEKLFF.

This clone appeared once. The rearrangement links TRBV14 to TRBJ2-7, with D unclear. Germline V gene data show CDR1 as SGHDN and CDR2 as FVKESK. V was clipped by 1 base and J by 2 bases, with 9 bases between them. CDR3 size: 14 residues. For the CDR3, the DNA is TGTGCCAGCAGCCAAGTCGCCGGAACCTACGAGCAGTACTTC. Protein product: CASSQVAGTYEQYF.

The chain employs TRBV4-1 and TRBJ2-1, with TRBD2 as a possible D gene (6 bases). The V gene lost 4 bases and the J gene lost 5 bases, with 18 bases spanning the gap. This CDR3 contains 16 residues. Germline V gene data show CDR1 as MGHRA and CDR2 as YSYEKL. CDR3 in amino acids: CASSPPGLQWNNEQFF. As DNA, the CDR3 is TGCGCCAGCAGCCCGCCGGGACTCCAATGGAACAATGAGCAGTTCTTC.

This chain uses TRBV5-6 with TRBJ1-2, with D possibly matching TRBD1 (5 bases). The CDR3 contains 14 residues. Trimming left V 0 bases short and J 6 bases short, with 12 bases between. The germline V gene has CDR1 SGHDT and CDR2 YYEEEE. The CDR3 nucleotides read TGTGCCAGCAGCTTGGCCGGGCAGGGAGATGGCTACACCTTC. Amino acids: CASSLAGQGDGYTF.

J is TRBJ2-2 and V is TRBV4-1; D is unclear. Deletions cut 1 base from V and 0 bases from J, with 6 bases between. Germline CDR1 is MGHRA and CDR2 is YSYEKL. The CDR3 extends over 15 amino acids. CDR3 DNA: TGCGCCAGCAGCCAAGGAGTCACGAACACCGGGGAGCTGTTTTTT. It specifies CASSQGVTNTGELFF.

This sequence joins TRBV4-1 and TRBJ1-1; D not certain. The CDR3 sequence is 13 residues long. V gave up 2 bases and J gave up 3 bases, with 7 bases separating them. Germline V gene data show CDR1 as MGHRA and CDR2 as YSYEKL. This CDR3 is CASSQRDHTEAFF. In nucleotides, the CDR3 is TGCGCCAGCAGCCAACGGGATCACACTGAAGCTTTCTTT.

This chain joins TRBV19 and TRBJ2-3, with 10 bases identical to TRBD2. The V and J ends lost 3 bases and 2 bases, in that order; junction bases with no gene match: 5. CDR3 length equals 16 residues. Per the germline V gene, CDR1 is LNHDA and CDR2 is SQIVND (reference sequence). The CDR3 reads CASSIYSGGFTDTQYF. Written as DNA, the CDR3 is TGTGCCAGTAGTATCTATAGCGGGGGGTTCACAGATACGCAGTATTTT.

The J gene is TRBJ2-3, the V gene TRBV9, with 9 bases aligning to TRBD1. In germline, CDR1 is SGDLS, CDR2 YYNGEE. The CDR3 spans 16 residues. Trimming cost V 1 base and J 2 bases; bases outside gene matches: 5. The CDR3 loop reads CASSVTGGLSTDTQYF. CDR3 DNA sequence: TGTGCCAGCAGCGTAACAGGGGGCCTCTCCACAGATACGCAGTATTTT.

The gene calls are TRBV7-8 and TRBJ2-7; 7 bases align to TRBD1. From germline, CDR1 is SGHVS and CDR2 FQNEAQ. V lost 3 bases, J lost 3 bases, and 2 bases stayed unmatched. CDR3 length equals 13 residues. CDR3 sequence: CASSLGQLYEQYF. The CDR3 nucleotides read TGTGCCAGCAGCTTGGGACAGCTCTACGAGCAGTACTTC.

A single count supports this clone. CDR3 sequence reads: CASSVFTGPQETQYF. For the CDR3, the DNA is TGTGCCAGCAGCGTATTCACAGGACCACAAGAGACCCAGTACTTC. The rearrangement joins TRBV9 to TRBJ2-5; maybe TRBD1 (5 bases). The CDR3 is 15 residues long. V was clipped by 1 base and J by 2 bases, with 12 bases between them. Germline lookup yields CDR1 SGDLS and CDR2 YYNGEE.

This clone occurred once. The gene calls are TRBV9 and TRBJ1-1; a weak D match, TRBD1 (6 bases). V lost 4 bases and J lost 1, with 11 bases in between. Germline values: CDR1 SGDLS, CDR2 YYNGEE. This CDR3 region has 14 residues. This chain's CDR3 is CASSQQGQNTEAFF. The CDR3 DNA sequence: TGTGCCAGCAGCCAACAGGGACAGAACACTGAAGCTTTCTTT.

This chain connects TRBV5-5 to TRBJ1-4; the match to TRBD1 covers 8 bases. Trimming at V came to 2 bases and at J to 8 bases, leaving 8 bases not matched to a gene. The germline V gene encodes CDR1 SGHKS and CDR2 YYEKEE (reference sequence). This CDR3 has 15 amino acids. The CDR3 DNA follows: TGTGCCAGCAGCTTCCCGGGACAGGAGCTCGAAAAACTGTTTTTT. Translating gives CASSFPGQELEKLFF.

In its sample, this clone was seen once. J is TRBJ2-5 and V is TRBV29-1, with D possibly being TRBD1 (6 bases). The germline V and J ends were trimmed by 7 bases and 0 bases, with 21 bases remaining between them. Germline V gene sequence: CDR1 SQVTM, CDR2 ANQGSEA. CDR3 length equals 16 residues. The DNA for the CDR3 is TGCAGCGGCCTGGGTCTGTCAGGGGTGTACCAAGAGACCCAGTACTTC. It specifies CSGLGLSGVYQETQYF.

The chain is built from TRBV9 and TRBJ2-7, with D perhaps matching TRBD1 or TRBD2 (5 bases each). Between the trimmed V and J ends, which lost 4 bases and 5 bases, there was a span of 19 bases. This CDR3 contains 15 residues. Germline V CDR1 and CDR2: SGDLS, YYNGEE. CDR3 protein: CASSPGDDGLHEQYF. For the CDR3, the DNA is TGTGCCAGCAGCCCCGGGGACGACGGATTGCACGAGCAGTACTTC.

The V call is TRBV19, the J call TRBJ1-6; D perhaps matches TRBD1 (5 bases). The CDR3 covers 11 residues. Trimming removed 11 bases from V and 6 bases from J, with 8 bases in between. Germline loops: CDR1 LNHDA, CDR2 SQIVND (reference sequence). CDR3: CASGFNSPLHF. Written as DNA, the CDR3 is TGTGCCTCAGGGTTTAATTCACCCCTCCACTTT.

This chain joins TRBV4-1 and TRBJ1-5; possible D gene TRBD1, 5 bases. The V gene lost 1 base and the J gene lost 4 bases, with 17 bases spanning the gap. Per the germline V gene, CDR1 is MGHRA and CDR2 is YSYEKL. This CDR3 spans 17 amino acids. CDR3 DNA sequence: TGCGCCAGCAGCCAAGTAGTTTTCGACGGGGGAAATCAGCCCCAGCATTTT. Amino acids: CASSQVVFDGGNQPQHF.

V usage is TRBV7-2 and J usage is TRBJ2-7; 8 bases align to TRBD1. The germline V gene encodes CDR1 SGHTA and CDR2 FQGNSA. V lost 5 bases to trimming and J lost 3 bases; unmatched junction nucleotides: 9. The CDR3 length is 15 residues. This CDR3 is CASSHGTGIHYEQYF. CDR3 nucleotides: TGTGCCAGCAGCCACGGGACAGGCATACACTACGAGCAGTACTTC.

This clone showed up just once. The rearrangement links TRBV4-1 to TRBJ2-5; D ambiguous. The germline CDR1 and CDR2 sequences are MGHRA and YSYEKL. The length of the CDR3 is 14 residues. Trimming removed 3 bases at V and 0 bases at J, with 8 bases between. The CDR3 DNA reads as TGCGCCAGCAGCCATGGGGTCAACCAAGAGACCCAGTACTTC. Its translation is CASSHGVNQETQYF.

In its sample, this clone was seen a few times. The chain is built from TRBV6-6 and TRBJ1-2; the D is unclear. The CDR3 contains 14 residues. Germline lookup yields CDR1 MNHNY and CDR2 SVGAGI (reference sequence). The ends were cut back, 0 bases at V and 6 bases at J, with 11 bases in the middle. The DNA for the CDR3 is TGTGCCAGCAGTTACTCGACCGGCCTCGATGGCTACACCTTC. This sequence encodes CASSYSTGLDGYTF.